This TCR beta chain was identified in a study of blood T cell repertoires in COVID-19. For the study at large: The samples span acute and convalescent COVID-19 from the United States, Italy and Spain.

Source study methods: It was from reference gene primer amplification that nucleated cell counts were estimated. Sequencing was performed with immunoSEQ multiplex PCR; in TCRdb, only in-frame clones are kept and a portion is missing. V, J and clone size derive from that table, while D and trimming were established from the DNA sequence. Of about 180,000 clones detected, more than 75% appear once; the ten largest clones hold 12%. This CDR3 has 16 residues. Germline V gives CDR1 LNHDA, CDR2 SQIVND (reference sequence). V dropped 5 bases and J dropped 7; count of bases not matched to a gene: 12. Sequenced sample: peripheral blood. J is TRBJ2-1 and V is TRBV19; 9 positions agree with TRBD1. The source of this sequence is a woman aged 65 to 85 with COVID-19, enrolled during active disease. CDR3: CASSLRTGVVLNEQFF. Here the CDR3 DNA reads TGTGCCAGTAGTCTACGGACAGGGGTGGTTCTGAATGAGCAGTTCTTC.